In this sample, the clone carrying this T cell receptor beta chain turned up a few times. TCRdb keeps only in-frame clones here, not all; method: immunoSEQ multiplex PCR. The sample shows more than 40,000 clones, more than 75% of them seen only once. Germline V lookup: CDR1 ENHRY, CDR2 SYGVKD. J lost 7 bases, V lost 7 bases, and 7 bases had no gene match. The CDR3 is made up of 13 amino acids. These data are taken from a study of blood T cell repertoires in COVID-19. Turning to the study itself: PBMCs, B-cell-depleted T cells, or T cells provided the cDNA or gDNA that made up the material.

The TCR sequence derives from a man in his forties or fifties with active COVID-19. The chain employs TRBV10-3 and TRBJ1-5; TRBD1 aligns across 7 bases. The sequencing sample was made of peripheral blood. The CDR3 nucleotides are TGTGCCATCACCGGACAGGTGGGGCAGCCCCAGCATTTT. Its protein product is CAITGQVGQPQHF.